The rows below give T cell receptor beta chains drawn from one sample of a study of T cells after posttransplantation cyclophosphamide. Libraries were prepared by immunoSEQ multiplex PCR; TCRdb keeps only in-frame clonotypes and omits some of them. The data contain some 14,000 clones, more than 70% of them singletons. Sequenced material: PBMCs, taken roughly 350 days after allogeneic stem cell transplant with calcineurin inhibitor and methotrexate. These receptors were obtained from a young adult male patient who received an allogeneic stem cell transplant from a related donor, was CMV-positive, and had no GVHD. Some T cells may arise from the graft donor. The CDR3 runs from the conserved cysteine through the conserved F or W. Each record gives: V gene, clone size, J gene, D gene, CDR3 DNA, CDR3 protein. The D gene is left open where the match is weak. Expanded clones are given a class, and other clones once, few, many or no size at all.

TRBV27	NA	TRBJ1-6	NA	TGTGCCAGCAGCCCATTTACTTCCTATAATTCACCCCTCCACTTT	CASSPFTSYNSPLHF
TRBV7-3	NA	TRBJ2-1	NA	TGTGCCAGCAGCCGCGGGGTCTCCAATGAGCAGTTCTTC	CASSRGVSNEQFF
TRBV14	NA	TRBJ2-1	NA	TGTGCCAGCAGCCACCTAACCAGACTAGGGGCTGGGAGTGAGCAGTTCTTC	CASSHLTRLGAGSEQFF
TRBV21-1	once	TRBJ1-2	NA	TGTGCCAGCAGCTTATTACATGAAAGCTATGGCTACACCTTC	CASSLLHESYGYTF
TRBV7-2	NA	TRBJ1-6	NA	TGTGCCAGCAGCTTAGGAACAGGGAACAATTCACCCCTCCACTTT	CASSLGTGNNSPLHF
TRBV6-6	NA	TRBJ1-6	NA	TGTGCCAGCAGAGACGGGAGCTCCTATAATTCACCCCTCCACTTT	CASRDGSSYNSPLHF
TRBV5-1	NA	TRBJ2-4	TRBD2	TGCGCCAGCAGCTTGCGGACTAGCCACGGTTTAGACATTCAGTACTTC	CASSLRTSHGLDIQYF
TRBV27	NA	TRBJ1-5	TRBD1	TGTGCCAGCAGTTCAACAGGGGGCCCGGGCTTTAGTCAGCCCCAGCATTTT	CASSSTGGPGFSQPQHF
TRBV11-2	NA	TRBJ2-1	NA	TGTGCCAGCAGCGCCTTAGCTCTGTTCTACAATGAGCAGTTCTTC	CASSALALFYNEQFF
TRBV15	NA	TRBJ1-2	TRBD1	TGTGCCACCAGCAGACCGGGACAGGCTAACTATGGCTACACCTTC	CATSRPGQANYGYTF
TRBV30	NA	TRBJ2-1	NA	TGTGCCTGGAGTACAATAACCCCCTACAATGAGCAGTTCTTC	CAWSTITPYNEQFF
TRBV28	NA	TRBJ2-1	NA	TGTGCCAGCTCCGAGAGGGGGAGCTTAGCCTACAATGAGCAGTTCTTC	CASSERGSLAYNEQFF
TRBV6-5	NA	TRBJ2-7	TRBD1	TGTGCCAGCAATTGGTCAGGGGGCTACGAGCAGTACTTC	CASNWSGGYEQYF
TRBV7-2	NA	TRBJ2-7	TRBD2	TGTGCCAGCAGCCCCAGCGGGGTGGGCTCCTACGAGCAGTACTTC	CASSPSGVGSYEQYF
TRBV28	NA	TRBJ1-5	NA	TGTGCCAGCAGTTCCCCGGGGGGCCGCCAGCATTTT	CASSSPGGRQHF
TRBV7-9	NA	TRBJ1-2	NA	TGTGCCAGCAGCCAGTCCGATGGTTACACCTTC	CASSQSDGYTF
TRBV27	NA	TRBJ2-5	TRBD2	TGTGCCAGCACTAGCGGGGGGGAGACCCAGTACTTC	CASTSGGETQYF
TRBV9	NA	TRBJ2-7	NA	TGTGCCAGCAGCGTAGGCGACTCCTACGAGCAGTACTTC	CASSVGDSYEQYF
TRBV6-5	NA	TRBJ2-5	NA	TGTGCCAGCAGTTACTCGATCGGGGGTGAGACCCAGTACTTC	CASSYSIGGETQYF
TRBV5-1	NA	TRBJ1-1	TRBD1	TGCGCCAGCAGTATATCAGGGGGCGCGGGCACTGAAGCTTTCTTT	CASSISGGAGTEAFF
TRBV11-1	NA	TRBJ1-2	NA	TGTGCCAGCAGCCAGGGGTCTTCACCAGATGGCTACACCTTC	CASSQGSSPDGYTF
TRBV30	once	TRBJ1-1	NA	TGTGCCTGGAGTGTTGGGGCGATGAACACTGAAGCTTTCTTT	CAWSVGAMNTEAFF
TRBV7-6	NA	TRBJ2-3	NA	TGTGCCAGCAGCTTTAGAGCAGATACGCAGTATTTT	CASSFRADTQYF
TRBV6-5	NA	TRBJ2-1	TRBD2	TGTGCCAGCCGAAAGGCGGGAGGGGGAAATGAGCAGTTCTTC	CASRKAGGGNEQFF
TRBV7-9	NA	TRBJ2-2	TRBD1	TGTGCAGGGGGCGCCGGGGAGCTGTTTTTT	CAGGAGELFF
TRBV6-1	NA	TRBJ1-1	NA	TGTGCCAGCCGGGACACTGAAGCTTTCTTT	CASRDTEAFF
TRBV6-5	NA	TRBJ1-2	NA	TGTGCCAGCAGTTACTCAGACAGCTATGGCTACACCTTC	CASSYSDSYGYTF
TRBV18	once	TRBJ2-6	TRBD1	TGTGCCAGCTCACCTGACAGGGTTGGGGCCAACGTCCTGACTTTC	CASSPDRVGANVLTF
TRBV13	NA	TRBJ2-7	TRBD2	TGTGCCAGCAGCGCCCCCCCACTGGCGGGAGGCTACGAGCAGTACTTC	CASSAPPLAGGYEQYF
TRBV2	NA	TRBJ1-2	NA	TGTGCCAGCAGTGAAGCGGGAATTATTTCGGGGTACTATGGCTACACCTTC	CASSEAGIISGYYGYTF
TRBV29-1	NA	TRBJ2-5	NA	TGCAGCGTTGAGGGGCTAGCGGAGACCCAGTACTTC	CSVEGLAETQYF
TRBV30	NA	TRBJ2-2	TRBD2	TGTACCTGGAGTAGCGGGAGGGCCGGGGACACCGGGGAGCTGTTTTTT	CTWSSGRAGDTGELFF
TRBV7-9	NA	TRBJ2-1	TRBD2	TGTGCCAGCAGCTATAGCGGGAGCCTGTTCTTC	CASSYSGSLFF
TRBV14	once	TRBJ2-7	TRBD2	TGTGCCAGCAGCCCGTTACTAGCGGCACCCTACGAGCAGTACTTC	CASSPLLAAPYEQYF
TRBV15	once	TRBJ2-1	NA	TGTGCCACCAGTCAAAGGGACTCCTTTTACAATGAGCAGTTCTTC	CATSQRDSFYNEQFF
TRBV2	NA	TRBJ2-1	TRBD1	TGTGCCAGCAGTGAAAGTAGGGGGCGGAACAGTGAGCAGTTCTTC	CASSESRGRNSEQFF
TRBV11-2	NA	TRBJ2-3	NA	TGTGCCAGCAGCACAACCCGACTCAGCACAGATACGCAGTATTTT	CASSTTRLSTDTQYF
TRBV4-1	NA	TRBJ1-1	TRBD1	TGCGCCAGCAGCTTGGGGACAGGGCGTCGCACTGAAGCTTTCTTT	CASSLGTGRRTEAFF
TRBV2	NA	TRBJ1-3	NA	TGTGCCAGCAGTGAACTCGGGGAGGAGTGGGTCTCTGGAAACACCATATATTTT	CASSELGEEWVSGNTIYF
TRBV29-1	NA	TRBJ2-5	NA	TGCAGCGTTGTATCACCAGCACAGAAGACCCAGTACTTC	CSVVSPAQKTQYF
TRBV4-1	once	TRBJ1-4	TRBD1	TGCGCCAGCAGCAGGGGACAGGGAACAACTAATGAAAAACTGTTTTTT	CASSRGQGTTNEKLFF
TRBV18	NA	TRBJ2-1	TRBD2	TGTGCCAGCTCACCTCCGGGACTACCCAGTGAGCAGTTCTTC	CASSPPGLPSEQFF
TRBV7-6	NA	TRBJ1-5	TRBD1	TGTGCCAGCAGCTTAGTACAGGGGGATCAGCCCCAGCATTTT	CASSLVQGDQPQHF
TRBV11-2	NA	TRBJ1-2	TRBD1	TGTGCCAGCAGCTTACAGGGACAGGGGAACTATGGCTACACCTTC	CASSLQGQGNYGYTF
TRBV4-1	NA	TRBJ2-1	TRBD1	TGCGCCAGCAGCCAAGGCAGGGGGCCCTTCGTGGGTGAGCAGTTCTTC	CASSQGRGPFVGEQFF
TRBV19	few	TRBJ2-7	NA	TGTGCCAGTAGTATAGAAGAGGGAGGCCATCCCGAGCAGTACTTC	CASSIEEGGHPEQYF
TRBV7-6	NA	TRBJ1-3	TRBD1	TGTGCCAGCAGCGCCCGACAGGGTACCATAAGCTCTGGAAACACCATATATTTT	CASSARQGTISSGNTIYF
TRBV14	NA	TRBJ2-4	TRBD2	TGTGCCAGCAGCCCAAGAACTAGCGGCAAAAACATTCAGTACTTC	CASSPRTSGKNIQYF
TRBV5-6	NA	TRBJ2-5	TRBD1	TGTGCCAGCAGCCGACAGGGCTTAACGGGGGAGACCCAGTACTTC	CASSRQGLTGETQYF
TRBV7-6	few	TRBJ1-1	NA	TGTGCCAGCGCGGACCTAGCCGAAGCTTTCTTT	CASADLAEAFF
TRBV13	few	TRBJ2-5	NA	TGTGCCAGCAGCGCTGCGGGACCCCAAGAGACCCAGTACTTC	CASSAAGPQETQYF
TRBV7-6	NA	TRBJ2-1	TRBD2	TGTGCCAGCAGCTTAATTCTGGCGGGAGAATCCTACAATGAGCAGTTCTTC	CASSLILAGESYNEQFF